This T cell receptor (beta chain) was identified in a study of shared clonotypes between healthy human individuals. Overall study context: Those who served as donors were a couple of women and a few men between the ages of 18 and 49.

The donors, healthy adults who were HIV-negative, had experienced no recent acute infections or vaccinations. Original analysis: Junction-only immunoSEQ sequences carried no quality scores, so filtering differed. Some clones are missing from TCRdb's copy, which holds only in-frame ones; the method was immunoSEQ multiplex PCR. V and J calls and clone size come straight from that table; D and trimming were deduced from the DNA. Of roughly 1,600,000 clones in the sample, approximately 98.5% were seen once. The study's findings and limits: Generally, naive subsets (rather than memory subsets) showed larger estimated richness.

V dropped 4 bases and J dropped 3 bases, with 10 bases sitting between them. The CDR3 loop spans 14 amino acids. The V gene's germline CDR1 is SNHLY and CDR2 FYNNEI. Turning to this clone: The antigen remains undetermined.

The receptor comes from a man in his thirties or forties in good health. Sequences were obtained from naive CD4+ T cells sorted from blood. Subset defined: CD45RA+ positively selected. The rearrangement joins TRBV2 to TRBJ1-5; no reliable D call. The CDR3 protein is CASSGSSPNQPQHF. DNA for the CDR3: TGTGCCAGCAGTGGATCCAGCCCCAATCAGCCCCAGCATTTT.